Below, one T cell receptor (beta chain) is given with its context. The antigen remains unidentified. A much larger clone is a single base away; this may be a read error. The data stem from a study of tumor-infiltrating lymphocytes in primary liver carcinoma. Regarding the study as a whole: Tumor samples exhibited a significantly greater top-250-clone fraction than blood samples (p = 0.039).

Unsorted bulk tissue, roughly 19-33 mg of it, served as the source for co-extraction of RNA and DNA. Trimming took 1 base from V and 2 from J, leaving 7 bases between them. This CDR3 has 15 amino acids. CDR1 and CDR2 (germline): SGHKS, YYEKEE (reference sequence). With approximately 470 ng total RNA as template and a constant-region primer, TCR beta cDNA was made. Libraries of TCR beta came from three nested multiplex PCR rounds with slightly modified ARM-PCR. The study ran its first two PCR rounds for 9 to 10 cycles each, using TRBV1-TRBV30 forward primers and a C-beta reverse primer. Using its own MiXCR run on the multiplex PCR reads, TCRdb lists one record per CDR3 protein. The sample yields some 87,000 distinct CDR3 sequences, around 68% seen once.

The chain uses TRBV5-5 and TRBJ2-6, with unresolved D. The clonotype comes from a man in his forties or fifties with primary liver carcinoma and hepatitis B virus infection. Sample: tumor-adjacent normal liver tissue. CDR3 in amino acids: CASSLYATGANVLTF. The DNA of the CDR3 is TGTGCCAGCAGCTTGTATGCCACTGGGGCCAACGTCCTGACTTTC.